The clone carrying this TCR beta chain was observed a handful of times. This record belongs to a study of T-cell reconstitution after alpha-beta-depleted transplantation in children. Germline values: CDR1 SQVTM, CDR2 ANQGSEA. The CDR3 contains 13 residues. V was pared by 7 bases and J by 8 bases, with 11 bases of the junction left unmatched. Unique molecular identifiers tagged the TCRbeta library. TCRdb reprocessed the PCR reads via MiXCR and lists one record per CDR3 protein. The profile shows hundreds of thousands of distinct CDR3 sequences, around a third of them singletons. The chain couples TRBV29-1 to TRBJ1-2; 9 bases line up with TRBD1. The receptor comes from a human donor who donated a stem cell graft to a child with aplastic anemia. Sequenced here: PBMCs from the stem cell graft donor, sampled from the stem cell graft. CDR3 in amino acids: CSAGRDRVQGYTF. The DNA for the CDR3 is TGCAGCGCGGGCCGGGACAGGGTTCAGGGCTACACCTTC. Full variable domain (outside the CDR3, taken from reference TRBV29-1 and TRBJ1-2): SAVISQKPSRDICQRGTSLTIQCQVDSQVTMMFWYRQQPGQSLTLIATANQGSEATYESGFVIDKFPISRPNLTFSTLTVSNMSPEDSSIYLCSAGRDRVQGYTFGSGTRLTVV.